The clone carrying this T cell receptor beta chain has a single count. Its antigen remains unidentified. Time point in this sample: newly diagnosed, previously untreated cHL patient sample. Untreated, newly diagnosed classical Hodgkin lymphoma PBMCs were comparators. The method was immunoSEQ multiplex PCR; TCRdb's version includes in-frame clones alone and lacks a portion of them. The sample holds approximately 70,000 clones; approximately 93% are singletons and the top ten take roughly 2.6%. The data were taken from a study of PD-1 blockade in classical Hodgkin lymphoma. The V gene's germline CDR1 is LGHNA and CDR2 YSLEER. The CDR3 has 15 residues. V was pared by 1 base and J by 8 bases, with 7 bases of the junction left unmatched. Study findings and constraints: Factors driving the repertoire differences, possibly disease activity or prior therapy, remain undefined.

The receptor was isolated from a human donor with classical Hodgkin lymphoma. The sequenced sample was peripheral blood mononuclear cells (PBMCs). The V call is TRBV4-3, the J call TRBJ1-2; 10 bases line up with TRBD1. The chain's CDR3 is CASSQVRDRGSGYTF. Here the CDR3 DNA reads TGCGCCAGCAGCCAAGTGAGGGACAGGGGAAGCGGCTACACCTTC.